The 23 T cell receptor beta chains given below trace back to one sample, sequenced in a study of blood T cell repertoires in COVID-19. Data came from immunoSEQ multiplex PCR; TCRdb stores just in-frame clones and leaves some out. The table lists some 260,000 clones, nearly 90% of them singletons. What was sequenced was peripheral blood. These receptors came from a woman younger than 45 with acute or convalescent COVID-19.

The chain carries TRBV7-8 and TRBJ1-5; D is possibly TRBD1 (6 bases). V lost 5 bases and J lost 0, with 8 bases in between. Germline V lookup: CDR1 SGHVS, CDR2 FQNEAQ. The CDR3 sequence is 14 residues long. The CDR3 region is CASSRQDSNQPQHF. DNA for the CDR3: TGTGCCAGCAGCCGACAGGATAGCAATCAGCCCCAGCATTTT.

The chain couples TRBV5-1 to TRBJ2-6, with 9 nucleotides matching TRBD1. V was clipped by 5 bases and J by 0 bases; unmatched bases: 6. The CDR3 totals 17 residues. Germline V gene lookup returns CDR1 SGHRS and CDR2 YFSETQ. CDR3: CASRQDRGSSGANVLTF. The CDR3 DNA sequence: TGCGCCAGCAGACAGGACAGGGGAAGCTCTGGGGCCAACGTCCTGACTTTC. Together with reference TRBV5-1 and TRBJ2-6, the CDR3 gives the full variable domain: KAGVTQTPRYLIKTRGQQVTLSCSPISGHRSVSWYQQTPGQGLQFLFEYFSETQRNKGNFPGRFSGRQFSNSRSEMNVSTLELGDSALYLCASRQDRGSSGANVLTFGAGSRLTVL.

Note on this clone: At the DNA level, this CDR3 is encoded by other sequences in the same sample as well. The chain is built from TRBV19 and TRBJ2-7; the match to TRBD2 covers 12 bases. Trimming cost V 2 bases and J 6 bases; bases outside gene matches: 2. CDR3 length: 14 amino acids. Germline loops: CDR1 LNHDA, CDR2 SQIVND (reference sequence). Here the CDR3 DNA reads TGTGCCAGTAGTATACTAGCGGGAGGGGGCGAGCAGTACTTC. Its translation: CASSILAGGGEQYF.

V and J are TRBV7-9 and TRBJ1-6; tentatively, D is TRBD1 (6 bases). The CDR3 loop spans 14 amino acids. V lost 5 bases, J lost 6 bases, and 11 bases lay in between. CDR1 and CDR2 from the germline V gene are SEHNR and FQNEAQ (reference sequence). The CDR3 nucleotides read TGTGCCAGCAGCCATTTAGGGGGTAATTCACCCCTCCACTTT. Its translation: CASSHLGGNSPLHF. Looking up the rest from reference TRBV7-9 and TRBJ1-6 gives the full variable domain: DTGVSQNPRHKITKRGQNVTFRCDPISEHNRLYWYRQTLGQGPEFLTYFQNEAQLEKSRLLSDRFSAERPKGSFSTLEIQRTEQGDSAMYLCASSHLGGNSPLHFGNGTRLTVT.

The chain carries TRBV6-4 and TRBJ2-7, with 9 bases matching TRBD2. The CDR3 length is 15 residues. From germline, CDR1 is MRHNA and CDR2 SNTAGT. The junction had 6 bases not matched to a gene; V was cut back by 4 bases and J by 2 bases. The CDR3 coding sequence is TGTGCCAGCAGTGTAAATAGCGGGGGTCCCTACGAGCAGTACTTC. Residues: CASSVNSGGPYEQYF.

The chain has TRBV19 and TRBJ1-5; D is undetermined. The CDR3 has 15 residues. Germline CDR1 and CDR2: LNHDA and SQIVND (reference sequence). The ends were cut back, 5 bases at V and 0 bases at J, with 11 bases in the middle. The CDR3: CASSLENYSNQPQHF. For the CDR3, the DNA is TGTGCCAGTAGTCTGGAGAATTATAGCAATCAGCCCCAGCATTTT. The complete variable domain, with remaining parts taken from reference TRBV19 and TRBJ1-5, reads DGGITQSPKYLFRKEGQNVTLSCEQNLNHDAMYWYRQDPGQGLRLIYYSQIVNDFQKGDIAEGYSVSREKKESFPLTVTSAQKNPTAFYLCASSLENYSNQPQHFGDGTRLSIL.

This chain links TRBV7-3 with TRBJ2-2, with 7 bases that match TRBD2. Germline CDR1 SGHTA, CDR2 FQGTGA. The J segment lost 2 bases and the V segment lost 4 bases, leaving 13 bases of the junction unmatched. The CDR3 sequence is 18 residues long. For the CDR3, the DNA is TGTGCCAGCAGCTCAAACCCCCTGGCGGGGGAAAACACCGGGGAGCTGTTTTTT. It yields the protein CASSSNPLAGENTGELFF.

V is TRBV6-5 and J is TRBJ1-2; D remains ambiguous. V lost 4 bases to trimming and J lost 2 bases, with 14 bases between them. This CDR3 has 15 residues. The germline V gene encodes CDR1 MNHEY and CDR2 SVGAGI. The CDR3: CASSSTDGYNYGYTF. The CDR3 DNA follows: TGTGCCAGCAGTTCGACTGACGGATACAACTATGGCTACACCTTC.

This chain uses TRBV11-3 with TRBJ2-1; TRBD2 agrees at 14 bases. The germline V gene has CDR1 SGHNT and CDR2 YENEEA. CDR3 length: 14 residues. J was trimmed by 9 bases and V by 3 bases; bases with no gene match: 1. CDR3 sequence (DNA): TGTGCCAGCAGCTTGGGACTAGCGGGAGTTGAGCAGTTCTTC. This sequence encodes CASSLGLAGVEQFF.

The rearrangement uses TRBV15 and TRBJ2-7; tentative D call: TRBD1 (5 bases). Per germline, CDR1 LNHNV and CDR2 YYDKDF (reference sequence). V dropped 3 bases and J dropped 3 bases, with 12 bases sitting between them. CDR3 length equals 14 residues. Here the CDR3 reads CATSRDTEGYEQYF. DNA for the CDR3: TGTGCCACCAGCAGGGACACCGAAGGCTACGAGCAGTACTTC.

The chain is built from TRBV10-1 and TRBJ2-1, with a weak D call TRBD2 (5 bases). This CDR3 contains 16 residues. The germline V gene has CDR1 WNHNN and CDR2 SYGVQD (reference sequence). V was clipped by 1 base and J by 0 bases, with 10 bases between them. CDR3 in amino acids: CASSEFGGGSYNEQFF. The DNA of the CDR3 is TGCGCCAGCAGTGAGTTTGGCGGAGGCTCCTACAATGAGCAGTTCTTC.

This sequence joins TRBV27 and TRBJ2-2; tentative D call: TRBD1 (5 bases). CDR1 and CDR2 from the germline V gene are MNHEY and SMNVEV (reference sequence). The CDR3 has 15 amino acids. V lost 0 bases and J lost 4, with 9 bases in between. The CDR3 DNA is TGTGCCAGCAGTTTATCGGCAGGGATCACCGGGGAGCTGTTTTTT. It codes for CASSLSAGITGELFF.

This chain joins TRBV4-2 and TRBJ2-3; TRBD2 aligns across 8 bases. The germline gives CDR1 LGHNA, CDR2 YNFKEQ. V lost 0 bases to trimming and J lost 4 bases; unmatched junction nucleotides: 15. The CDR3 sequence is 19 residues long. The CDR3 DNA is TGTGCCAGCAGCCAAGAGGGAGGACTAGCTGTAGCGCGGGCAGATACGCAGTATTTT. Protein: CASSQEGGLAVARADTQYF.

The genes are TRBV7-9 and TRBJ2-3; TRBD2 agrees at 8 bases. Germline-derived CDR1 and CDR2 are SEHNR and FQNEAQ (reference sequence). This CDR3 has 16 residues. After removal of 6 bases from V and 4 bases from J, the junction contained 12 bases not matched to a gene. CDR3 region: CASRTPPGLDADTQYF. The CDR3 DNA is TGTGCCAGCAGAACACCACCGGGACTAGATGCAGATACGCAGTATTTT.

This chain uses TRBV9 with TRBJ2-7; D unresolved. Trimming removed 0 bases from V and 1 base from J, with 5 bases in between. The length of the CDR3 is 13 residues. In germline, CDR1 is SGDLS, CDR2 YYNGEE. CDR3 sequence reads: CASSVGQSYEQYF. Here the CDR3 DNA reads TGTGCCAGCAGCGTAGGTCAGTCCTACGAGCAGTACTTC.

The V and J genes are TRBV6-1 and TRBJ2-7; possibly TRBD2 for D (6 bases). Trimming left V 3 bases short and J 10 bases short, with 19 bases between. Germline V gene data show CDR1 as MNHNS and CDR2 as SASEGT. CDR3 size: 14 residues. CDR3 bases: TGTGCCAGCAGTGAGGGGCGGGAAGCCGGGGCCCAGTACTTC. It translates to CASSEGREAGAQYF.

The DNA for the CDR3 is TGTGCCAGCAGCGATGGACAGTTTATTGTCGACGAGCAGTACTTC. It codes for CASSDGQFIVDEQYF. The gene calls are TRBV11-2 and TRBJ2-7; possible D gene TRBD1, 6 bases. Germline V gene data show CDR1 as SGHAT and CDR2 as FQNNGV. V dropped 5 bases and J dropped 5 bases, with 19 bases sitting between them. The CDR3 totals 15 residues.

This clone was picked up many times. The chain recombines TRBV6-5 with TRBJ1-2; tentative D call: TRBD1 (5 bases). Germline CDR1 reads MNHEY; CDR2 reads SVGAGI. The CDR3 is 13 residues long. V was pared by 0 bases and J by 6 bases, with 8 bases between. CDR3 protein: CASSYSLQDGYTF. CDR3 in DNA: TGTGCCAGCAGTTACTCATTACAGGATGGCTACACCTTC.

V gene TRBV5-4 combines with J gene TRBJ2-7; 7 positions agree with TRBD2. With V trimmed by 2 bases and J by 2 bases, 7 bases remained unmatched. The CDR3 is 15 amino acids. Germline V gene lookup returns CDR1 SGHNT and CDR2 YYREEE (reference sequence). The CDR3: CASSFGGRGAYEQYF. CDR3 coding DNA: TGTGCCAGCAGCTTCGGGGGGAGGGGAGCCTACGAGCAGTACTTC.

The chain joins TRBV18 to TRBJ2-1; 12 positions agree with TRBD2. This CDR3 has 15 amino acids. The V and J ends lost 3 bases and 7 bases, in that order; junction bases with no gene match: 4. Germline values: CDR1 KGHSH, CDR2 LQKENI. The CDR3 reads CASSPATSGSNEQFF. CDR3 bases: TGTGCCAGCTCACCCGCGACTAGCGGGAGTAATGAGCAGTTCTTC. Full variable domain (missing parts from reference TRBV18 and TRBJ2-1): NAGVMQNPRHLVRRRGQEARLRCSPMKGHSHVYWYRQLPEEGLKFMVYLQKENIIDESGMPKERFSAEFPKEGPSILRIQQVVRGDSAAYFCASSPATSGSNEQFFGPGTRLTVL.

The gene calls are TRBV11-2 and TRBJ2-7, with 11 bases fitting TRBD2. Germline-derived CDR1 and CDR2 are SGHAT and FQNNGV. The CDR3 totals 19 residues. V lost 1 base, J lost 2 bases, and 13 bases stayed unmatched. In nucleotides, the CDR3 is TGTGCCAGCAGCTTAGTCCGACTAGCGGGACCCGGGGGAACCTACGAGCAGTACTTC. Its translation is CASSLVRLAGPGGTYEQYF.

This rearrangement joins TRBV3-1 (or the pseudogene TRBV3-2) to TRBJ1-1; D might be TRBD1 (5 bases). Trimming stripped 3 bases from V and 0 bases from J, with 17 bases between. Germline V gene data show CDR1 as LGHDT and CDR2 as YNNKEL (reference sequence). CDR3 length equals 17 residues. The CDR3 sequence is CASSHSFGRGVNTEAFF. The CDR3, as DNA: TGTGCCAGCAGCCATAGCTTTGGACGGGGGGTGAACACTGAAGCTTTCTTT.

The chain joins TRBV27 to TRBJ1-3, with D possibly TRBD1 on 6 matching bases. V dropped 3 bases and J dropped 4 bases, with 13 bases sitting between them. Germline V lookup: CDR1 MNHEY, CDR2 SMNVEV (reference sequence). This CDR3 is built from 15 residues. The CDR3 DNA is TGTGCCAGCAGTTTTGACGGGCAGGGGGGAAACACCATATATTTT. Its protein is CASSFDGQGGNTIYF.